One and the same sample provided the 8 T cell receptor beta chains below, sequenced in a study of T cell changes during pregnancy in multiple sclerosis. Profiling relied on immunoSEQ multiplex PCR, and the TCRdb table lists in-frame clones only, not all of them. The sample includes roughly 57,000 clones, roughly 90% of them seen just once. Here the sequenced sample was CD8+ T cells from peripheral blood mononuclear cells, taken before pregnancy. The receptor set was obtained from a female donor with multiple sclerosis, enrolled in a pregnancy study.

This chain uses TRBV29-1 with TRBJ2-2, with D perhaps TRBD1 (6 bases). The V and J ends lost 6 bases and 2 bases respectively, with 13 bases between them. The CDR3 runs 14 residues. Germline loops: CDR1 SQVTM, CDR2 ANQGSEA. The CDR3 DNA reads TGCAGCGTAGTCGGGACAATTAACACCGGGGAGCTGTTTTTT. Amino acids: CSVVGTINTGELFF.

This clone appeared a single time. J is TRBJ1-4 and V is TRBV6-5; 9 bases align to TRBD1. V trimming: 4 bases; J trimming: 6 bases; junction bases outside the gene matches: 6. CDR1 is MNHEY, CDR2 SVGAGI, per germline. The CDR3 sequence is 15 residues long. CDR3 sequence: CASSFTGGSHEKLFF. CDR3 DNA sequence: TGTGCCAGCAGTTTTACAGGGGGCAGTCATGAAAAACTGTTTTTT.

Only one count was recorded for this clone. J is TRBJ2-5 and V is TRBV9, with D possibly matching TRBD2 (6 bases). The V gene's germline CDR1 is SGDLS and CDR2 YYNGEE. V was cut by 0 bases and J by 7 bases, with 7 bases left in between. The length of the CDR3 is 12 residues. The CDR3 loop reads CASSVAGGTQYF. The CDR3 DNA follows: TGTGCCAGCAGCGTAGCCGGGGGGACCCAGTACTTC.

The V gene is TRBV4-2, the J gene TRBJ2-2, with 15 bases identical to TRBD2. CDR1 and CDR2 (germline): LGHNA, YNFKEQ. V trimming: 1 base; J trimming: 1 base; junction bases outside the gene matches: 4. CDR3 length: 19 amino acids. CDR3 protein: CASSQVGTSGGRNTGELFF. DNA of the CDR3: TGTGCCAGCAGCCAAGTAGGGACTAGCGGGGGGCGGAACACCGGGGAGCTGTTTTTT.

This clone came up a few times. The sample carries other DNA sequences with the same CDR3. This chain links TRBV7-6 with TRBJ1-1, with D tentatively TRBD1 (5 bases). The CDR3 is 13 amino acids. The V end was cut by 2 bases, the J end by 1 base, with 5 bases between. CDR1 and CDR2 (germline): SGHVS, FNYEAQ. The CDR3 bases are TGTGCCAGCAGCTTAACAGGGAACACTGAAGCTTTCTTT. Protein product: CASSLTGNTEAFF. The variable domain in full, completed from reference TRBV7-6 and TRBJ1-1, reads GAGVSQSPRYKVTKRGQDVALRCDPISGHVSLYWYRQALGQGPEFLTYFNYEAQQDKSGLPNDRFSAERPEGSISTLTIQRTEQRDSAMYRCASSLTGNTEAFFGQGTRLTVV.

The sample holds a few counts of this clone. V is TRBV7-3 and J is TRBJ1-1; D possibly corresponds to TRBD1 (5 bases). This CDR3 contains 13 residues. V was trimmed by 5 bases and J by 4 bases, leaving 11 bases between them. CDR1 and CDR2 (germline): SGHTA, FQGTGA. In nucleotides, the CDR3 is TGTGCCAGCAGCAGACAGTCAGGCACTGAAGCTTTCTTT. Translating gives CASSRQSGTEAFF. Drawing the rest from reference TRBV7-3 and TRBJ1-1, the complete variable domain is GAGVSQTPSNKVTEKGKYVELRCDPISGHTALYWYRQSLGQGPEFLIYFQGTGAADDSGLPNDRFFAVRPEGSVSTLKIQRTERGDSAVYLCASSRQSGTEAFFGQGTRLTVV.

This chain links TRBV9 with TRBJ2-5; TRBD2 matches at 8 bases. Trimming at V came to 0 bases and at J to 1 base, leaving 2 bases not matched to a gene. Germline V gene lookup returns CDR1 SGDLS and CDR2 YYNGEE. CDR3 length: 15 residues. The CDR3 region is CASSVEAGGQETQYF. In nucleotides, the CDR3 is TGTGCCAGCAGCGTAGAGGCGGGGGGCCAAGAGACCCAGTACTTC. Full variable domain (remainder filled in from reference TRBV9 and TRBJ2-5): DSGVTQTPKHLITATGQRVTLRCSPRSGDLSVYWYQQSLDQGLQFLIQYYNGEERAKGNILERFSAQQFPDLHSELNLSSLELGDSALYFCASSVEAGGQETQYFGPGTRLLVL.

The chain carries TRBV7-9 and TRBJ2-1, with D possibly TRBD1 on 6 matching bases. The CDR3 has 15 amino acids. V lost 4 bases and J 9 bases, leaving 19 bases between the germline ends. Per germline, CDR1 SEHNR and CDR2 FQNEAQ (reference sequence). CDR3 nucleotides: TGTGCCAGCAGCTGGATTGAACAGGGTATTGTTGAGCAGTTCTTC. Residues: CASSWIEQGIVEQFF.